Detailed here is one TCR beta chain. The V end was cut by 2 bases, the J end by 5 bases, with 15 bases between. This CDR3 comprises 15 residues. Germline CDR1 KGHSH, CDR2 LQKENI. Method: immunoSEQ multiplex PCR; TCRdb's copy keeps in-frame clones and lacks some. In the table there are 30,000 to 40,000 clones, around 90% of which are singletons. This sample is drawn from a study of T cells in narcolepsy. Study summary: Healthy controls were enrolled alongside patients with narcolepsy type 1 or type 2.

What was sequenced was CD45RA- memory CD4+ T cells from PBMCs. V and J are TRBV18 and TRBJ1-1; a weak D match, TRBD1 (5 bases). This clonotype was obtained from a human donor with narcolepsy. CDR3 in amino acids: CASSPIFNGGTEAFF. The CDR3, as DNA: TGTGCCAGCTCACCAATTTTTAATGGGGGAACTGAAGCTTTCTTT.